What follows describes a single T cell receptor (beta chain). Its antigen is currently unknown. This entry comes from a study of T-cell memory formation after mild COVID-19. The wider study: TCR clustering was largely donor specific.

Sample barcodes and UMIs were carried by the TCR alpha and TCR beta cDNA libraries that 5'RACE generated with constant-segment primers. TCRdb called the 5' RACE reads again in MiXCR, with one record for every CDR3 protein. The data contain roughly 300,000 distinct CDR3 sequences, roughly 8.2% of them seen just once; the ten biggest clones take up around a fifth. V shed 3 bases and J 1 base; nucleotides not matched to a gene: 8. The length of the CDR3 is 18 residues. Study outcomes and limitations: Shrinking CD4+ clones resided mostly in CM and EM, and CD8+ ones in EMRA. Some clones that responded turned up in pre-infection memory, which suggests that cross-reactive memory joined in.

This sequence joins TRBV12-3 or TRBV12-4 and TRBJ2-1, with 11 bases identical to TRBD1. Source material: PBMCs or a T cell subset sorted from them (not recorded which). This sequence originates from a man between 18 and 29 years old who had mild COVID-19 (a few samples of this study predate the infection). Cell type and time point are not known. The DNA for the CDR3 is TGTGCCAGCAGTTTGCCCCGGACAGGGGGCAAATCCTACAATGAGCAGTTCTTC. Amino acid sequence: CASSLPRTGGKSYNEQFF.